This passage covers 24 T cell receptor beta chains from one sample sequenced in a study of T cell changes during pregnancy in multiple sclerosis (dated by TCRdb to between 2017 and 2020). Libraries were prepared through the immunoSEQ multiplex PCR assay. TCRdb's version of the immuneACCESS table is confined to in-frame rearrangements and falls short of the full clone set. An unresolved V gene accounts for under half of the shortfall where checked; the remainder is of unknown origin. For this sample there are around 60,000 clones; 93% appear just once. The ten largest clonotypes hold 0.35% to 0.45% of the sample. Sequences were derived from CD4+ T cells from peripheral blood mononuclear cells, sampled before pregnancy. The source of these receptors is a female donor with multiple sclerosis, enrolled in a pregnancy study.

This clone has just one count. CDR3 sequence (DNA): TGTGCCAGCTCACCATTCCAGGGGCCAAGCACAGATACGCAGTATTTT. Its translation is CASSPFQGPSTDTQYF. The rearrangement joins TRBV18 to TRBJ2-3, with a weak D call TRBD1 (6 bases). V lost 2 bases to trimming and J lost 0 bases, with 12 bases between them. Germline V gene lookup returns CDR1 KGHSH and CDR2 LQKENI. This CDR3 contains 16 residues. The full variable domain, its missing parts supplied by reference TRBV18 and TRBJ2-3, is NAGVMQNPRHLVRRRGQEARLRCSPMKGHSHVYWYRQLPEEGLKFMVYLQKENIIDESGMPKERFSAEFPKEGPSILRIQQVVRGDSAAYFCASSPFQGPSTDTQYFGPGTRLTVL.

The chain employs TRBV7-2 and TRBJ2-1, with no clear D. CDR3 length: 14 amino acids. Germline V lookup: CDR1 SGHTA, CDR2 FQGNSA. Between the trimmed V and J ends, which lost 5 bases and 7 bases, there was a span of 15 bases. CDR3 DNA sequence: TGTGCCAGCAGCCGCCAAATCGCGGTAAATGAGCAGTTCTTC. It encodes CASSRQIAVNEQFF. Full variable domain (rest looked up from reference TRBV7-2 and TRBJ2-1): GAGVSQSPSNKVTEKGKDVELRCDPISGHTALYWYRQSLGQGLEFLIYFQGNSAPDKSGLPSDRFSAERTGGSVSTLTIQRTQQEDSAVYLCASSRQIAVNEQFFGPGTRLTVL.

V and J are TRBV2 and TRBJ2-1; the D gene is possibly TRBD1 (5 bases). Trimming pared 5 bases from V and 7 bases from J, leaving 15 bases between. This CDR3 is built from 14 residues. From germline, CDR1 is SNHLY and CDR2 FYNNEI. CDR3 sequence reads: CASSPGRGKNEQFF. The DNA of the CDR3 is TGTGCCAGCAGTCCAGGTAGGGGTAAAAATGAGCAGTTCTTC.

In nucleotides, the CDR3 is TGTGCCAGCAGCTTAGGCGGTTCGAACACCGGGGAGCTGTTTTTT. Translated: CASSLGGSNTGELFF. The rearrangement uses TRBV7-3 and TRBJ2-2, with D hard to call. V was clipped by 2 bases and J by 0 bases, with 7 bases between them. In germline, CDR1 is SGHTA, CDR2 FQGTGA. There are 15 residues in the CDR3. Based on the CDR3 plus reference TRBV7-3 and TRBJ2-2, the full variable domain is GAGVSQTPSNKVTEKGKYVELRCDPISGHTALYWYRQSLGQGPEFLIYFQGTGAADDSGLPNDRFFAVRPEGSVSTLKIQRTERGDSAVYLCASSLGGSNTGELFFGEGSRLTVL.

The CDR3 DNA reads as TGTGCCACGCGGTGGAGTCCTGAGACCGAGCAGTACTTC. As protein: CATRWSPETEQYF. The rearrangement joins TRBV6-5 to TRBJ2-7; D unresolved. In germline, CDR1 is MNHEY, CDR2 SVGAGI. This CDR3 comprises 13 residues. V lost 10 bases and J lost 6, with 19 bases in between.

The chain joins TRBV19 to TRBJ1-1; 8 bases agree with TRBD1. The CDR3 spans 13 residues. The germline CDR1 and CDR2 sequences are LNHDA and SQIVND (reference sequence). Trimming at V came to 5 bases and at J to 1 base, leaving 0 bases not matched to a gene. The CDR3 loop reads CASSDRGNTEAFF. CDR3 coding DNA: TGTGCCAGTAGTGACAGGGGGAACACTGAAGCTTTCTTT.

The chain employs TRBV5-1 and TRBJ1-5, with 8 bases matching TRBD1. The CDR3 contains 14 residues. Trimming took 4 bases from V and 7 from J; bases not matched to a gene: 7. Germline assignment: CDR1 SGHRS and CDR2 YFSETQ. For the CDR3, the DNA is TGCGCCAGCAGCAACGGACAGGGTGGGCAGCCCCAGCATTTT. It yields the protein CASSNGQGGQPQHF.

The chain employs TRBV7-2 and TRBJ2-3, with 8 bases that match TRBD2. Losses at the gene ends were 5 bases for V and 2 bases for J; bases not matched to a gene: 6. CDR3 length equals 15 residues. Germline V CDR1 and CDR2: SGHTA, FQGNSA. The chain's CDR3 is CASSATSGLTDTQYF. The CDR3 nucleotides read TGTGCCAGCAGCGCAACTAGCGGACTCACAGATACGCAGTATTTT.

V is TRBV19 and J is TRBJ1-5; TRBD1 aligns across 10 bases. V lost 6 bases to trimming and J lost 3 bases; unmatched junction nucleotides: 5. The CDR3 spans 15 residues. Per germline, CDR1 LNHDA and CDR2 SQIVND (reference sequence). DNA for the CDR3: TGTGCCAGTAGCCGGGACAGGGGAAACAATCAGCCCCAGCATTTT. Its protein product is CASSRDRGNNQPQHF. The full variable domain, rest sourced from reference TRBV19 and TRBJ1-5, is DGGITQSPKYLFRKEGQNVTLSCEQNLNHDAMYWYRQDPGQGLRLIYYSQIVNDFQKGDIAEGYSVSREKKESFPLTVTSAQKNPTAFYLCASSRDRGNNQPQHFGDGTRLSIL.

This chain uses TRBV10-1 with TRBJ2-3; 8 bases match TRBD2. Per the germline V gene, CDR1 is WNHNN and CDR2 is SYGVQD (reference sequence). Losses at the gene ends were 3 bases for V and 0 bases for J; bases not matched to a gene: 11. The CDR3 has 18 amino acids. CDR3 amino acids: CASSDPRRLAPSTDTQYF. Here the CDR3 DNA reads TGCGCCAGCAGTGATCCCAGACGACTAGCGCCTAGCACAGATACGCAGTATTTT.

The J gene is TRBJ2-7, the V gene TRBV6-1; the D gene is possibly TRBD2 (6 bases). V was pared by 5 bases and J by 2 bases, with 16 bases between. The V gene's germline CDR1 is MNHNS and CDR2 SASEGT. The CDR3 length is 15 residues. CDR3 in amino acids: CASSSQWGDAYEQYF. In nucleotides, the CDR3 is TGTGCCAGCAGTTCCCAATGGGGGGACGCCTACGAGCAGTACTTC.

This sequence joins TRBV4-3 and TRBJ2-4, with 9 bases that match TRBD2. J was trimmed by 0 bases and V by 1 base; bases with no gene match: 7. From germline, CDR1 is LGHNA and CDR2 YSLEER. The CDR3 spans 18 residues. The CDR3 DNA is TGCGCCAGCAGCCAAGGGGGAACTAGCGGGCTAGCCAAAAACATTCAGTACTTC. Its translation: CASSQGGTSGLAKNIQYF.

CDR3 loop: CASSLWPGQHYGYTF. The CDR3 DNA is TGTGCCAGCAGTCTCTGGCCGGGACAGCACTATGGCTACACCTTC. The chain is built from TRBV27 and TRBJ1-2; TRBD1 agrees at 7 bases. From germline, CDR1 is MNHEY and CDR2 SMNVEV (reference sequence). Losses at the gene ends were 5 bases for V and 3 bases for J; bases not matched to a gene: 9. The CDR3 consists of 15 residues.

This chain uses TRBV5-6 with TRBJ1-1; D unresolved. Germline V CDR1 and CDR2: SGHDT, YYEEEE. This CDR3 contains 14 residues. V was pared by 6 bases and J by 4 bases, with 16 bases between. CDR3 amino acids: CASTLETRGTEAFF. CDR3 nucleotide sequence: TGTGCCAGCACCCTGGAGACCCGGGGCACTGAAGCTTTCTTT.

In this sample, this clone turned up once. This rearrangement joins TRBV11-2 to TRBJ2-7, with D possibly being TRBD1 (6 bases). The CDR3 has 18 amino acids. Between the trimmed V and J ends, which lost 2 bases and 2 bases, there was a span of 22 bases. Germline V gene data show CDR1 as SGHAT and CDR2 as FQNNGV. In DNA form, the CDR3 reads TGTGCCAGCAGCTTACTAACTACCCTCCGGACAGCAGCCTACGAGCAGTACTTC. Protein sequence: CASSLLTTLRTAAYEQYF. The whole variable domain, filled in from reference TRBV11-2 and TRBJ2-7, reads EAGVAQSPRYKIIEKRQSVAFWCNPISGHATLYWYQQILGQGPKLLIQFQNNGVVDDSQLPKDRFSAERLKGVDSTLKIQPAKLEDSAVYLCASSLLTTLRTAAYEQYFGPGTRLTVT.

DNA for the CDR3: TGCACCAGCAGCCCCCCGGGTCGCGAGACCCAGTACTTC. Its translation: CTSSPPGRETQYF. The chain links TRBV1 to TRBJ2-5; the table's D call, TRBD2, was not checked against the DNA. TRBV1 counts as a pseudogene. The CDR3 spans 13 residues.

The chain recombines TRBV10-3 with TRBJ2-7; 13 nucleotides match TRBD2. This CDR3 has 18 amino acids. The J segment lost 2 bases and the V segment lost 0 bases, leaving 7 bases of the junction unmatched. In germline, CDR1 is ENHRY, CDR2 SYGVKD. CDR3 residues: CAISESGTSGVRTYEQYF. The DNA for the CDR3 is TGTGCCATCAGTGAGTCAGGGACTAGCGGGGTCAGAACCTACGAGCAGTACTTC.

There are a few counts of this clone. J is TRBJ1-1 and V is TRBV19; TRBD1 matches 8 bases. V lost 10 bases, J lost 4 bases, and 14 bases stayed unmatched. The CDR3 sequence is 15 residues long. CDR1 and CDR2 (germline): LNHDA, SQIVND (reference sequence). CDR3 sequence: CATEQGVGVGTEAFF. The DNA of the CDR3 is TGTGCCACCGAACAGGGGGTCGGGGTGGGCACTGAAGCTTTCTTT.

The J gene is TRBJ2-1, the V gene TRBV9; TRBD2 matches at 12 bases. CDR3 length equals 15 residues. The trim removed 5 bases at V and 8 bases at J, leaving 8 bases unmatched. Per the germline V gene, CDR1 is SGDLS and CDR2 is YYNGEE. The CDR3 is CASSLRLAGEYEQFF. As DNA, the CDR3 is TGTGCCAGCAGTTTACGACTAGCGGGAGAATATGAGCAGTTCTTC. Looking up the rest from reference TRBV9 and TRBJ2-1 gives the full variable domain: DSGVTQTPKHLITATGQRVTLRCSPRSGDLSVYWYQQSLDQGLQFLIQYYNGEERAKGNILERFSAQQFPDLHSELNLSSLELGDSALYFCASSLRLAGEYEQFFGPGTRLTVL.

This clone has only one observation. This chain links TRBV29-1 with TRBJ2-3, with a tentative D call TRBD1 (6 bases). Germline V gene sequence: CDR1 SQVTM, CDR2 ANQGSEA. The CDR3 totals 13 residues. Trimming removed 5 bases at V and 2 bases at J, with 11 bases between. The CDR3 DNA reads as TGCAGCGTTCAAGGACAGACCACAGATACGCAGTATTTT. The encoded protein is CSVQGQTTDTQYF.

V usage is TRBV10-3 and J usage is TRBJ2-2, with D possibly matching TRBD2 (6 bases). Trimming left V 10 bases short and J 1 base short, with 16 bases between. The CDR3 is 15 residues long. Germline values: CDR1 ENHRY, CDR2 SYGVKD. The CDR3 loop reads CATGLGTLNTGELFF. The CDR3 nucleotides are TGTGCCACCGGACTCGGGACTCTGAACACCGGGGAGCTGTTTTTT.

The V call is TRBV5-6, the J call TRBJ2-7; 10 bases map to TRBD1. CDR1 is SGHDT and CDR2 is YYEEEE in the germline V gene. V lost 4 bases to trimming and J lost 6 bases; unmatched junction nucleotides: 10. This CDR3 has 15 amino acids. The CDR3 nucleotides are TGTGCCAGCAGCCCAGGGGACAGGGGCATCGGCGAGCAGTACTTC. Its protein product is CASSPGDRGIGEQYF.

This rearrangement joins TRBV2 to TRBJ1-5, with 8 positions matching TRBD1. After removal of 4 bases from V and 3 bases from J, the junction contained 5 bases not matched to a gene. The germline CDR1 and CDR2 sequences are SNHLY and FYNNEI. The CDR3 sequence is 15 residues long. The CDR3 bases are TGTGCCAGCAGTGTCACAGGGGGTGTCAATCAGCCCCAGCATTTT. Translated, it gives CASSVTGGVNQPQHF.

V and J are TRBV30 and TRBJ2-6, with D perhaps matching TRBD1 (6 bases). Germline-derived CDR1 and CDR2 are GTSNPN and SVGIG (reference sequence). Trimming removed 2 bases at V and 2 bases at J, with 10 bases between. This CDR3 is 15 amino acids long. DNA for the CDR3: TGTGCCTGGAGTATGGGGGCTCCTGGGGCCAACGTCCTGACTTTC. Residues: CAWSMGAPGANVLTF.